The rows below give T cell receptor beta chains drawn from one sample of a study of blood T cells in healthy people across ages. MiXCR was run by TCRdb on the 5' RACE reads, yielding one entry per CDR3 protein. The repertoire holds about 730,000 distinct CDR3 sequences, with roughly two fifths as singletons. The source material was blood. Receptors originate from a woman aged 60-75 years in good health. The CDR3 runs from the conserved cysteine through the conserved F or W. A D gene is named only where the DNA matches it firmly. Size tells how often a clone was seen (once, few, many) or the class of an expanded clone, and some rows leave it out.

v_gene	j_gene	d_gene	abundance	CDR3nt	CDR3aa
TRBV18	TRBJ1-4	-	few	TGTGCCAGCTCACCAAACGCGGGCGAAAAACTGTTTTTT	CASSPNAGEKLFF
TRBV5-1	TRBJ1-6	-	-	TGCGCCAGCAGCTTGGGGCAAGGGTCCTATAATTCACCCCTCCACTTT	CASSLGQGSYNSPLHF
TRBV2	TRBJ2-3	-	-	TGTGCCAGCTCAGGCTTTACCACAGATACGCAGTATTTT	CASSGFTTDTQYF
TRBV19	TRBJ2-1	TRBD1	-	TGTGCCAGTAGTCTGGACAGGGTGCCCAATGAGCAGTTCTTC	CASSLDRVPNEQFF
TRBV10-3	TRBJ1-2	-	-	TGTGCCGCGGACGACCAATATGGCTACACCTTC	CAADDQYGYTF
TRBV5-1	TRBJ1-4	-	few	TGCGCCAGCAGCTTGGGGGTTTTTGAAAAACTGTTTTTT	CASSLGVFEKLFF
TRBV6-1	TRBJ1-5	TRBD1	-	TGTGCCAGCAGTGCCACTTGGGACAGAAATCAGCCCCAGCATTTT	CASSATWDRNQPQHF
TRBV7-9	TRBJ1-4	TRBD1	few	TGTGCCAGCAGCTCGGACAGGGATGGCGGGGAAAAACTGTTTTTT	CASSSDRDGGEKLFF
TRBV6-5	TRBJ1-2	-	-	TGTGCCAGCAGTTACCGCCAGGGCAGCTATGGCTACACCTTC	CASSYRQGSYGYTF
TRBV20-1	TRBJ2-7	-	-	TGCAGTGCCTCCCTTGTCTCCTTCGGCGAGCAGTACTTC	CSASLVSFGEQYF
TRBV7-2	TRBJ2-1	-	-	TGTGCCAGCAGCCGATCGCCCGGTTATGAGCAGTTCTTC	CASSRSPGYEQFF
TRBV6-1	TRBJ2-5	-	-	TGTGCCAGCAGTGAATTTTCTCAGACTTGGGGGGAGCGAGAGACCCAGTACTTC	CASSEFSQTWGERETQYF
TRBV6-5	TRBJ2-1	-	-	TGTGCCAGCAGTTACTCTTGGGGATCTGAGCAGTTCTTC	CASSYSWGSEQFF
TRBV6-6	TRBJ2-5	TRBD1	-	TGTGCCAGCAGTGGGATTCCGGGACAGAATCAAGAGACCCAGTACTTC	CASSGIPGQNQETQYF
TRBV20-1	TRBJ1-2	-	-	TGCAGTGCGGAGCTTGGGGGGGGCTATGGCTACACCTTC	CSAELGGGYGYTF
TRBV20-1	TRBJ2-7	-	-	TGCAGTGCTAAAGCTACCCTTAGCTCCTACGAGCAGTACTTC	CSAKATLSSYEQYF
TRBV5-1	TRBJ1-6	TRBD1	-	TGCGCCAGCAGAAACCGGGACAGGGGACGGGATAATTCACCCCTCCACTTT	CASRNRDRGRDNSPLHF
TRBV7-9	TRBJ2-7	TRBD2	-	TGTGCCAGCAGCTTAGTCAGCGGGGGGGCCTACGAGCAGTACTTC	CASSLVSGGAYEQYF
TRBV10-1	TRBJ2-3	-	-	TGCGCCAGCAGTGAGGAGGTTACGCAGTATTTT	CASSEEVTQYF
TRBV16	TRBJ2-7	-	-	TGTGCCAGCAGCCAATCGGCCATTACGCAGCAGTACTTC	CASSQSAITQQYF
TRBV6-1	TRBJ2-1	-	-	TGTGCCAGCCGCCGGGGCGACTCCTACAATGAGCAGTTCTTC	CASRRGDSYNEQFF
TRBV7-2	TRBJ2-7	TRBD1	-	TGTGTCAGCAGACGTCGACAGGGGGCCTACGAGCAGTACTTC	CVSRRRQGAYEQYF
TRBV9	TRBJ2-7	TRBD2	-	TGTGCCAGCAGCGTAGCTAGCGGGTCGACCCACGAGCAGTACTTC	CASSVASGSTHEQYF
TRBV20-1	TRBJ2-3	-	-	TGCAGTGTTCGGCAGGCCCAGAGCACAGATACGCAGTATTTT	CSVRQAQSTDTQYF
TRBV5-1	TRBJ2-7	TRBD2	-	TGCGCCAGCAGCTTGGGGCGAAGACTAGCGGGAGATGAATACGAGCAGTACTTC	CASSLGRRLAGDEYEQYF
TRBV18	TRBJ2-1	TRBD2	-	TGTGCCACCTCACTTATAGCTAGCGGGAGATACAATGAGCAGTTCTTC	CATSLIASGRYNEQFF
TRBV4-3	TRBJ2-7	-	many	TGCGCCAGCAGCCAGGGGGTCTTCGGGGACACCTACGAGCAGTACTTC	CASSQGVFGDTYEQYF
TRBV6-5	TRBJ2-2	-	-	TGTGCCAGCAGCCTCCTTGGCGACTTGAACACCGGGGAGCTGTTTTTT	CASSLLGDLNTGELFF
TRBV27	TRBJ2-6	TRBD2	-	TGTGCCAGCAGCTCTCAAAGCGGGGGGGCCTTGGGGGCCAACGTCCTGACTTTC	CASSSQSGGALGANVLTF
TRBV27	TRBJ2-1	TRBD2	-	TGTGCCAGCAGTTGGCGACTAGCGGGAGGCTACGAGCAGTTCTTC	CASSWRLAGGYEQFF
TRBV7-9	TRBJ2-7	-	few	TGTGCCAGCAGCTCGGACAGGGGGCTAGCGGGAGCATACGAGCAGTACTTC	CASSSDRGLAGAYEQYF
TRBV29-1	TRBJ2-3	-	few	TGCAGCGTTGAACTTGCCCAGGGGGGCGCAGATACGCAGTATTTT	CSVELAQGGADTQYF
TRBV7-3	TRBJ2-4	TRBD1	-	TGTGCCAGCGGCCAGGGGGAGTGGGAAAACATTCAGTACTTC	CASGQGEWENIQYF
TRBV7-6	TRBJ2-1	-	few	TGTGCCAGCAGCCTCCTGATGGGGGGGGTAGGGGGTGAGCAGTTCTTC	CASSLLMGGVGGEQFF
TRBV5-1	TRBJ2-1	-	-	TGCGCCAGCAGCTTGTCCGGGACTTCCGGCTATGAGCAGTTCTTC	CASSLSGTSGYEQFF
TRBV5-4	TRBJ2-7	TRBD2	few	TGTGCCAGCAGCTTGGGTGAAGCGGGAGGAGGTTACGAGCAGTACTTC	CASSLGEAGGGYEQYF
TRBV7-6	TRBJ2-1	TRBD2	-	TGTGCCAGCAGCTTAGATGGCGGGGGACGGGATGAGCAGTTCTTC	CASSLDGGGRDEQFF
TRBV7-9	TRBJ2-7	-	few	TGTGCCAGCAGCAGACTAGGACAGAGCGAAGAGCAGTACTTC	CASSRLGQSEEQYF
TRBV12-3/TRBV12-4	TRBJ1-6	-	few	TGTGCCAGCACCCTCGAAGGGGGCTCCTATAATTCACCCCTCCACTTT	CASTLEGGSYNSPLHF
TRBV4-3	TRBJ1-5	-	-	TGCGCCAGCAGCCAAGAAGGCTATAGCAATCAGCCCCAGCATTTT	CASSQEGYSNQPQHF
TRBV6-5	TRBJ2-3	TRBD2	-	TGTGCCAGCAGTTACGAGCGGGGGGGCAAAGATACGCAGTATTTT	CASSYERGGKDTQYF
TRBV6-1	TRBJ2-5	-	-	TGTGCCAGCAGTGAACTGGGCGGGAACCAAGAGACCCAGTACTTC	CASSELGGNQETQYF
TRBV6-2/TRBV6-3	TRBJ2-7	TRBD2	few	TGTGCCAGCAGTTACCCAAATCCGGGACTAGCGGGGGCCACGAACACCTACGAGCAGTACTTC	CASSYPNPGLAGATNTYEQYF
TRBV9	TRBJ2-7	TRBD2	-	TGTGCCAGCAGCGTAGCTAGCGGGAGAGACCACGAGCAGTACTTC	CASSVASGRDHEQYF
TRBV12-3/TRBV12-4	TRBJ2-7	-	-	TGTGCCAGCAGAGTAGGGTTCTCCTACGAGCAGTACTTC	CASRVGFSYEQYF
TRBV5-1	TRBJ2-3	-	many	TGCGCCAGCAGCTTGGAGGGGGGTTCAGATACGCAGTATTTT	CASSLEGGSDTQYF
TRBV12-3/TRBV12-4	TRBJ2-7	TRBD2	-	TGTGCCAGCAGTGGAGGACTAGCGGGAGTAAGCTCCTACGAGCAGTACTTC	CASSGGLAGVSSYEQYF
TRBV28	TRBJ2-3	TRBD1	-	TGTGCCAGCAGTTTGGGTGGACAGGGGGCCGTAGATACGCAGTATTTT	CASSLGGQGAVDTQYF
TRBV27	TRBJ2-1	-	-	TGTGCCAGCAGTTTGGACCCTTCTATCCCTAAGATGTTCTTC	CASSLDPSIPKMFF
TRBV7-2	TRBJ2-3	TRBD2	-	TGTGCCAGCAGCTTCCGACTAGCGGGGTCTTTAGATACGCAGTATTTT	CASSFRLAGSLDTQYF
TRBV25-1	TRBJ2-7	TRBD1	-	TGTGCCAGCAGTGTGGACAGGGCCTACGAGCAGTACTTC	CASSVDRAYEQYF
TRBV6-2/TRBV6-3	TRBJ2-2	TRBD1	-	TGTGCCAGCAGTTACTCTTCAGACAGGGTCGCAAACACCGGGGAGCTGTTTTTT	CASSYSSDRVANTGELFF
TRBV18	TRBJ1-2	-	once	TGTGCCAGCTCACTCGGGATCCCAGCGGCTGGCTACACCTTC	CASSLGIPAAGYTF
TRBV20-1	TRBJ2-7	-	-	TGCAGTGCTCTACTCTCAGGAGCCTACGAGCAGTACTTC	CSALLSGAYEQYF
TRBV18	TRBJ2-7	-	few	TGTGCCAGCTCACCACCGGGACTGGGCCTGAGCGAGCAGTACTTC	CASSPPGLGLSEQYF
TRBV5-1	TRBJ1-2	-	few	TGCGCCAGCAGCCGGACGGACGTCTATGGCTACACCTTC	CASSRTDVYGYTF
TRBV4-1	TRBJ2-3	-	-	TGCGCCAGCAGCCAAGCTGAGCTAGCAAGAGGCACGCAGTATTTT	CASSQAELARGTQYF
TRBV20-1	TRBJ2-5	TRBD1	few	TGCAGTGCTAGTAAGGGGGCTGAGAGACAAGAGACCCAGTACTTC	CSASKGAERQETQYF
TRBV10-3	TRBJ1-6	-	-	TGTGCCATTAATACAGGCACAGAATCACCCCTCCACTTT	CAINTGTESPLHF
TRBV5-1	TRBJ2-5	-	-	TGCGCCAGCAGCTTGGCCGACCGAAACCAAGAGGCCCAGTACTTC	CASSLADRNQEAQYF